This T cell receptor (beta chain) was identified during a study of OX40 agonist ivuxolimab in advanced cancers. General observations from the study: With doses of 0.1-3.0 mg/kg, partial responders showed among the lowest clonal expansion. Still undetermined is the antigen specificity of the expanded peripheral T cells. Dosing at 0.1 to 3.0 mg/kg was accompanied by clonal expansion of CD4+ and CD8+ blood T cells by week 6.

CDR3 length: 12 amino acids. V was cut by 5 bases and J by 12 bases, with 13 bases left in between. Germline values: CDR1 MNHNS, CDR2 SASEGT. Comments on this clone: Its antigen is not known.

Repertoires were generated with immunoSEQ multiplex PCR, while TCRdb's copy carries only in-frame clones and drops some. The sample records roughly 69,000 clones, over 80% being singletons. The origin of this receptor is an adult with an advanced solid tumor such as melanoma, head and neck, liver or kidney cancer. Sequenced here: CD4+ or CD8+ T cells sorted from blood, sampled in a trial of the OX40 agonist ivuxolimab. The V gene is TRBV6-1, the J gene TRBJ1-4; weak D call: TRBD1 (6 bases). The CDR3, as DNA: TGTGCCAGCAGTCTACAGGGAGGGGAACTGTTTTTT. Protein: CASSLQGGELFF.